Listed here are 28 T cell receptor beta chains from one sample, sequenced in a study of T cell repertoires in cytomegalovirus infection. TCRdb passed the reads through MiXCR, listing each CDR3 protein once. The sample shows about 180,000 distinct CDR3 sequences, 15% to 20% of them seen only once. Sequenced material: CD8+ T cells from PBMCs. Receptors were obtained from a human donor in good health (CMV status not recorded). Some clones in this sample may be carry-over from other donors' samples.

This clonotype turned up a few times. The V gene is TRBV19, the J gene TRBJ2-3, with 7 bases lining up with TRBD2. The trim removed 8 bases at V and 0 bases at J, leaving 8 bases unmatched. The CDR3 totals 15 residues. Germline V gene data show CDR1 as LNHDA and CDR2 as SQIVND (reference sequence). This chain's CDR3 is CASRRLAISTDTQYF. In nucleotides, the CDR3 is TGTGCCAGTCGTCGACTAGCTATTAGCACAGATACGCAGTATTTT.

This clonotype occurred a few times. The rearrangement links TRBV29-1 to TRBJ1-1; D is possibly TRBD1 (6 bases). V lost 2 bases, J lost 5 bases, and 21 bases lay in between. Per germline, CDR1 SQVTM and CDR2 ANQGSEA. CDR3 size: 16 residues. The CDR3: CSVEPERGYRGTEAFF. The DNA for the CDR3 is TGCAGCGTTGAACCTGAAAGGGGATATAGGGGGACTGAAGCTTTCTTT.

The V call is TRBV4-1, the J call TRBJ2-3, with TRBD1 matching 7 bases. CDR3 length equals 15 residues. CDR1 is MGHRA and CDR2 is YSYEKL in the germline V gene. V trimming: 5 bases; J trimming: 0 bases; junction bases outside the gene matches: 5. CDR3 coding DNA: TGCGCCAGCAGCAAACGACAGGGTAGCACAGATACGCAGTATTTT. Its protein product is CASSKRQGSTDTQYF.

This clonotype was found a few times. This rearrangement joins TRBV7-6 to TRBJ2-5, with 8 bases identical to TRBD1. Germline V lookup: CDR1 SGHVS, CDR2 FNYEAQ. The CDR3 has 13 residues. V lost 5 bases, J lost 5 bases, and 4 bases stayed unmatched. This CDR3 is CASSRDRWETQYF. Written as DNA, the CDR3 is TGTGCCAGCAGCCGGGACAGGTGGGAGACCCAGTACTTC.

On this clonotype itself: At one end the junction does not follow the germline gene, possibly because of a read error. This chain links TRBV7-2 with TRBJ1-2; tentative D call: TRBD1 (5 bases). The germline CDR1 and CDR2 sequences are SGHTA and FQGNSA. This CDR3 region has 14 residues. The CDR3 region is CVSSYADSVYGYTF. DNA for the CDR3: TGTGTCAGCAGCTACGCAGACAGCGTCTATGGCTACACCTTC.

The table lists this clonotype with a few counts. The rearrangement uses TRBV27 and TRBJ1-5; D is unclear. The CDR3 is made up of 15 amino acids. The germline V and J ends were trimmed by 2 bases and 4 bases, with 12 bases remaining between them. Germline V gene sequence: CDR1 MNHEY, CDR2 SMNVEV (reference sequence). The CDR3 nucleotides are TGTGCCAGCAGTTTACGGGCAGGTCGAAATCAGCCCCAGCATTTT. Amino acids: CASSLRAGRNQPQHF.

The CDR3 sequence is CSVSGQTLTGELFF. The CDR3 DNA is TGCAGCGTGTCAGGACAGACCCTCACCGGGGAGCTGTTTTTT. V is TRBV29-1 and J is TRBJ2-2; TRBD1 might be the D (6 bases). The germline CDR1 and CDR2 sequences are SQVTM and ANQGSEA. Trimming stripped 6 bases from V and 4 bases from J, with 15 bases between. The CDR3 spans 14 residues.

This clonotype has a handful of counts. This rearrangement joins TRBV6-5 to TRBJ2-1; TRBD2 matches 7 bases. V was clipped by 2 bases and J by 1 base; unmatched bases: 5. This CDR3 spans 16 amino acids. CDR1 is MNHEY, CDR2 SVGAGI, per germline. The CDR3, as DNA: TGTGCCAGCAGTTACCGGGGCGGGGGATCCTACAATGAGCAGTTCTTC. Protein sequence: CASSYRGGGSYNEQFF.

The table lists this clonotype with a few counts. This CDR3 reads CASSVVPSGGKSSYNEQFF. As DNA, the CDR3 is TGTGCCAGCAGCGTAGTTCCTAGCGGGGGCAAAAGCTCCTACAATGAGCAGTTCTTC. The chain employs TRBV9 and TRBJ2-1; 10 bases align to TRBD2. CDR3 length: 19 amino acids. Germline lookup yields CDR1 SGDLS and CDR2 YYNGEE. With V trimmed by 0 bases and J by 0 bases, 9 bases remained unmatched.

This rearrangement joins TRBV4-3 to TRBJ2-4; 12 bases match TRBD2. J lost 16 bases, V lost 0 bases, and 13 bases had no gene match. The CDR3 contains 16 residues. Germline V gene lookup returns CDR1 LGHNA and CDR2 YSLEER. CDR3 region: CASSQEGLAGGDPLYF. Here the CDR3 DNA reads TGCGCCAGCAGCCAAGAGGGACTAGCGGGCGGTGACCCTCTATACTTC.

In this sample, this clonotype turned up a few times. The rearrangement uses TRBV4-1 and TRBJ2-3; 14 bases map to TRBD2. The trim removed 3 bases at V and 2 bases at J, leaving 4 bases unmatched. Looked up from germline, CDR1 is MGHRA and CDR2 is YSYEKL. CDR3 length: 17 amino acids. The CDR3 sequence is CASSHGLAGGITDTQYF. The CDR3 bases are TGCGCCAGCAGCCACGGACTAGCGGGGGGAATCACAGATACGCAGTATTTT.

This sequence joins TRBV6-6 and TRBJ2-7; D may be TRBD2 (6 bases). V shed 8 bases and J shed 3 bases, with 17 bases lying between them. CDR3 size: 14 residues. The V gene's germline CDR1 is MNHNY and CDR2 SVGAGI (reference sequence). The CDR3 nucleotides read TGTGCCAGCCAGATACAAGGGAGGTACTACGAGCAGTACTTC. Encoded protein: CASQIQGRYYEQYF.

The chain joins TRBV11-2 to TRBJ2-3; D remains ambiguous. This CDR3 contains 15 residues. With 1 base removed from V and 4 bases from J, the gap between germline ends came to 12 bases. CDR1 is SGHAT, CDR2 FQNNGV, per germline. The CDR3 here is CASSLAPVSADTQYF. The CDR3 coding sequence is TGTGCCAGCAGCTTAGCCCCCGTGTCCGCAGATACGCAGTATTTT.

There are a few counts of this clonotype. The genes are TRBV28 and TRBJ1-1; D remains unclear. The germline V and J ends were trimmed by 2 bases and 0 bases, with 7 bases remaining between them. The CDR3 extends over 14 amino acids. CDR1 and CDR2 from the germline V gene are MDHEN and SYDVKM. The CDR3 protein is CASSLGPVNTEAFF. The CDR3 DNA reads as TGTGCCAGCAGTTTAGGACCCGTGAACACTGAAGCTTTCTTT.

This clonotype was detected a few times. The CDR3 is CASSQGLDNQPQHF. As DNA, the CDR3 is TGCGCCAGCAGCCAGGGGCTTGACAATCAGCCCCAGCATTTT. The chain uses TRBV4-3 and TRBJ1-5; possible D gene TRBD1, 5 bases. The germline gives CDR1 LGHNA, CDR2 YSLEER. The V and J ends lost 3 bases and 3 bases respectively, with 9 bases between them. The CDR3 contains 14 residues.

This clonotype was found a few times. The rearrangement joins TRBV28 to TRBJ2-5, with unresolved D. Germline-derived CDR1 and CDR2 are MDHEN and SYDVKM. The length of the CDR3 is 14 residues. The ends were cut back, 1 base at V and 3 bases at J, with 9 bases in the middle. The DNA of the CDR3 is TGTGCCAGCAGTTTATCTAGAAGCGAAGAGACCCAGTACTTC. This gives the protein CASSLSRSEETQYF.

This clonotype has more than one count but fewer than ten. The chain is built from TRBV10-3 and TRBJ2-1; 10 bases match TRBD1. This CDR3 contains 15 residues. Germline assignment: CDR1 ENHRY and CDR2 SYGVKD. V shed 4 bases, J shed 4 bases, and the junction held 4 bases outside the gene matches. The DNA of the CDR3 is TGTGCCATCAGTGGGGGACAGGGGTCATACAATGAGCAGTTCTTC. It encodes CAISGGQGSYNEQFF.

The chain combines TRBV14 with TRBJ2-2, with TRBD1 matching 9 bases. The CDR3 extends over 17 amino acids. Trimming cost V 5 bases and J 6 bases; bases outside gene matches: 13. Germline V CDR1 and CDR2: SGHDN, FVKESK. The CDR3 DNA reads as TGTGCCAGCAGCTCAAGCCCCGGGACAGGGATCCCCGGGGAGCTGTTTTTT. It encodes CASSSSPGTGIPGELFF.

The rearrangement joins TRBV4-1 to TRBJ1-1; perhaps TRBD1 as D (5 bases). Trimming cost V 1 base and J 5 bases, with 8 bases left between them. Germline V gene sequence: CDR1 MGHRA, CDR2 YSYEKL. The CDR3 spans 13 residues. The CDR3 sequence is CASSQVGRTEAFF. The CDR3, as DNA: TGCGCCAGCAGCCAAGTGGGACGAACTGAAGCTTTCTTT.

The chain recombines TRBV27 with TRBJ2-7, with 9 positions matching TRBD1. CDR1 and CDR2 from the germline V gene are MNHEY and SMNVEV (reference sequence). The V segment lost 2 bases and the J segment 3 bases; nucleotides outside the gene matches: 11. This CDR3 has 17 residues. This CDR3 is CASSLKSRGQGGYEQYF. The CDR3 DNA reads as TGTGCCAGCAGTTTAAAAAGTAGGGGACAGGGAGGCTACGAGCAGTACTTC.

This clonotype was found a few times. The chain combines TRBV28 with TRBJ2-5, with 7 bases that match TRBD2. The V and J ends lost 1 base and 1 base, in that order; junction bases with no gene match: 3. CDR3 length: 15 amino acids. The V gene's germline CDR1 is MDHEN and CDR2 SYDVKM. Here the CDR3 reads CASSLLTGGQETQYF. DNA of the CDR3: TGTGCCAGCAGTTTATTAACGGGGGGCCAAGAGACCCAGTACTTC.

A few counts support this clonotype. The rearrangement links TRBV7-6 to TRBJ2-3; D gene unclear. The CDR3 loop spans 15 amino acids. With 0 bases removed from V and 0 bases from J, the gap between germline ends came to 7 bases. CDR1 and CDR2 (germline): SGHVS, FNYEAQ. In DNA form, the CDR3 reads TGTGCCAGCAGCTTAGCGGGTTCTAGCACAGATACGCAGTATTTT. Its protein is CASSLAGSSTDTQYF.

The chain carries TRBV6-5 and TRBJ2-7; no reliable D call. CDR3 length: 11 residues. V dropped 4 bases and J dropped 7 bases, with 8 bases sitting between them. Germline lookup yields CDR1 MNHEY and CDR2 SVGAGI. Here the CDR3 reads CASSFLGEQYF. The CDR3 nucleotides read TGTGCCAGCAGTTTCCTGGGGGAGCAGTACTTC.

V gene TRBV4-3 combines with J gene TRBJ2-7; 7 bases align to TRBD1. The V gene's germline CDR1 is LGHNA and CDR2 YSLEER. V gave up 3 bases and J gave up 3 bases; unmatched junction bases: 14. This CDR3 has 17 residues. For the CDR3, the DNA is TGCGCCAGCAGCCAGGGTATTTCCGGGACAGCAAGCTACGAGCAGTACTTC. Protein sequence: CASSQGISGTASYEQYF.

This rearrangement joins TRBV7-6 to TRBJ2-7; possibly TRBD1 for D (6 bases). CDR1 and CDR2 from the germline V gene are SGHVS and FNYEAQ. V dropped 2 bases and J dropped 2 bases, with 16 bases sitting between them. CDR3 size: 16 residues. CDR3 amino acids: CASSLYTQGPTYEQYF. In DNA, the CDR3 is TGTGCCAGCAGCTTATATACACAGGGACCTACCTACGAGCAGTACTTC.

The chain carries TRBV7-9 and TRBJ1-2, with D unresolved. The germline V and J ends were trimmed by 0 bases and 7 bases, with 12 bases remaining between them. Looked up from germline, CDR1 is SEHNR and CDR2 is FQNEAQ (reference sequence). The CDR3 spans 14 residues. The CDR3 DNA sequence: TGTGCCAGCAGCTTAGCCATTAGTGAACGTGGCTACACCTTC. Translated: CASSLAISERGYTF.

This clonotype appeared a few times. The chain couples TRBV7-9 to TRBJ2-3; either TRBD1 or TRBD2 may fit D (5 bases each). This CDR3 region has 15 residues. Germline V gene lookup returns CDR1 SEHNR and CDR2 FQNEAQ (reference sequence). The CDR3 nucleotides are TGTGCTCTGATAGTGGGGGATAAGGGCACAGATACGCAGTATTTT. It yields the protein CALIVGDKGTDTQYF.

V usage is TRBV28 and J usage is TRBJ2-7; no clear D. The CDR3 spans 14 residues. Germline V gene data show CDR1 as MDHEN and CDR2 as SYDVKM. V gave up 6 bases and J gave up 3 bases, with 15 bases separating them. This CDR3 is CASSPPRAGYEQYF. CDR3 sequence (DNA): TGTGCCAGCAGCCCACCCCGGGCAGGCTACGAGCAGTACTTC.